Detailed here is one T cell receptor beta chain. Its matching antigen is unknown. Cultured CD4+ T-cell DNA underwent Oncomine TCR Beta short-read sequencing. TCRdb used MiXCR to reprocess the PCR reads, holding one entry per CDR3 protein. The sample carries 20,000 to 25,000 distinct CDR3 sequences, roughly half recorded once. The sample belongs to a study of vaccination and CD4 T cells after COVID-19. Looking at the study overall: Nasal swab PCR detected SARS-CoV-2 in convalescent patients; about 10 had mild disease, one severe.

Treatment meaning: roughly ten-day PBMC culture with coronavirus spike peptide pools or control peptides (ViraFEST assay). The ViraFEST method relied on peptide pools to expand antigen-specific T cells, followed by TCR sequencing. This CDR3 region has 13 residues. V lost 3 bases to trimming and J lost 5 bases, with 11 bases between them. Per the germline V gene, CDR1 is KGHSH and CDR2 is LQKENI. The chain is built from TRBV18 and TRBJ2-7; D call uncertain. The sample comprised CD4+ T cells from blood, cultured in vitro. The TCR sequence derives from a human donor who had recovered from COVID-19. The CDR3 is CASSPPGPDEQYF. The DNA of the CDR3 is TGTGCCAGCTCACCCCCAGGACCGGACGAGCAGTACTTC.